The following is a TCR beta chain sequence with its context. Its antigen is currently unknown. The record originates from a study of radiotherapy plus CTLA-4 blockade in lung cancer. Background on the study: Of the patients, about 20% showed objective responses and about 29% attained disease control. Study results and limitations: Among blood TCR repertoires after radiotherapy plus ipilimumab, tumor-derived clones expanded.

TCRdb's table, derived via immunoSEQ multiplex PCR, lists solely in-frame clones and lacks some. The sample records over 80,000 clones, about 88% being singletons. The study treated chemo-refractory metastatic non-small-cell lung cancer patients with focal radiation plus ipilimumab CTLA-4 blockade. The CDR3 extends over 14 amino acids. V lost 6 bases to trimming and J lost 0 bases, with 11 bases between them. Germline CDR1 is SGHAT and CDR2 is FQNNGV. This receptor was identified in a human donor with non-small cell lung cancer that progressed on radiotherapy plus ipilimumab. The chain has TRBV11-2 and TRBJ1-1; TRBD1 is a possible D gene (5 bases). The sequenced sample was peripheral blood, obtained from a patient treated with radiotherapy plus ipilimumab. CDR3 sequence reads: CASRSDTMNTEAFF. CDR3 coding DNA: TGTGCCAGCAGATCGGACACTATGAACACTGAAGCTTTCTTT.